This T cell receptor (beta chain) appears in the sequencing data of a study of blood T cell repertoires in COVID-19. Study context: Acute and convalescent COVID-19 samples came from the United States, Italy and Spain. T cells, B-cell-depleted T cells, or PBMCs supplied cDNA or gDNA.

Germline CDR1 and CDR2: MNHNY and SVGAGI (reference sequence). Trimming left V 5 bases short and J 0 bases short, with 10 bases between. CDR3 size: 14 residues. Per the original data handling: Estimated nucleated cell counts came from reference gene primer amplification. Repertoires were generated with immunoSEQ multiplex PCR, while TCRdb's copy carries only in-frame clones and drops some. V and J calls and clone size are as listed in that table; D and trimming were resolved from the DNA. In the table there are approximately 280,000 clones, about nine tenths of which are singletons. The clonotype was recovered from a man in his fifties or sixties with acute or convalescent COVID-19. Sequenced input: peripheral blood. This chain links TRBV6-6 with TRBJ1-1; weak D call: TRBD1 (6 bases). In nucleotides, the CDR3 is TGTGCCAGCAGTACTACAGGGTTGAACACTGAAGCTTTCTTT. Its translation is CASSTTGLNTEAFF.